This T cell receptor (beta chain) was profiled in a study of breast tumors, draining lymph nodes, adjacent tissues (dated by TCRdb to the mid-2010s). Regarding the study in general: TCR beta repertoires were compared across tumor, adjacent nontumor tissue and axillary lymph nodes obtained from breast cancer patients. The study aimed to assess the relationships and possible T-cell exchange between tumor, surrounding tissue and draining lymph node repertoires in human breast cancer. Beyond this particular receptor, the publication reports: The conclusion that tumor T cells originate in lymph nodes was presented as consistent with a hypothesis rather than as directly demonstrated. The data were considered consistent with the idea that most tumor T cells come from the lymph node and then expand in tumor tissue. Tumor T-cell repertoires showed less diversity than lymph node repertoires and more diversity than nontumor tissue repertoires, and tumor T-cell repertoires showed preferential V and J gene usage. Tumor and nontumor tissue repertoires were found to be significantly more similar in luminal-like than in basal-like breast cancer.

In this sample, this clonotype turned up many times. Its target antigen remains unknown. No much larger clonotype is one base removed from it; base qualities were not supplied. From the cysteine through the phenylalanine, the CDR3 covers 12 amino acids. Only the CDR3 DNA stays, 36 bases, in frame from base 1. V was cut back by 3 bases and J by 10 bases, leaving a gap of 13 bases between them. Taken from the germline V gene (reference sequence), the CDR1 and CDR2 loops are GTSNPN and SVGIG. Lymph node samples were obtained from the axillary draining lymph nodes of breast cancer patients. Sequencing was performed on an Illumina HiSeq 2000. Multiplex PCR amplification was used to build the TCR beta chain libraries. High-throughput sequencing was used to analyze the amplified TCR beta chain products. TCRdb reworked the public reads: Q25 trimming with fastp, MiXCR clone assembly, productive beta chains retained. Here each entry gathers all rows of one CDR3 protein and keeps the most common genes and DNA. Counted in this sample were approximately 210,000 distinct CDR3 sequences; less than 40% of them appeared once. The ten biggest clones cover 1.4% of the sample.

The sample taken for sequencing was axillary lymph node tissue. The receptor was isolated from a female donor with breast cancer. Some clones in this sample may be carry-over from other donors' samples. The receptor chain draws on TRBV30 and TRBJ2-1; the best D guess is TRBD1, with 5 bases matching. In nucleotides, the sequence is TGTGCCTGGAGGCTGACAGCCTTGGAGCAGTTCTTC. This encodes CAWRLTALEQFF.